This T cell receptor (beta chain) is from a study of metastatic and nonmetastatic thyroid tumors. Study background: The study looked at repertoires side by side in blood and in tumor or nodule tissue from malignant and benign thyroid patients.

Turning to this clone: Its antigen remains unidentified. The junction departs from germline at one end; a sequencing error may be responsible.

Thyroid surgery took place with no prior treatment in any patient. Methods used by the authors: It was from CDR3 differences across clinicopathological groups that a distant-metastasis classifier for papillary thyroid cancer was built. MiXCR reprocessed the PCR reads for TCRdb. The V and J calls were not made by the authors but by TCRdb's processing. Of tens of thousands of clones in the sample, 15% to 20% are singletons; the top ten hold 18%. CDR1 and CDR2 (germline): MNHEY, SMNVEV (reference sequence). This CDR3 contains 15 residues. Whole-study findings and limits: Reportedly, malignant thyroid tumors had significantly higher TCR beta diversity than benign nodules, in blood and tumor.

J is TRBJ2-2 and V is TRBV27; 8 nucleotides line up with TRBD2. The TCR comes from a female donor with papillary thyroid cancer or a benign thyroid nodule (not recorded which). Some clones in this sample may be carry-over from other donors' samples. The source material was blood. The CDR3 here is CASSYSGRNTGEMFF. Written as DNA, the CDR3 is TGTGCCAGCAGTTACAGCGGGAGAAACACCGGGGAGATGTTTTTT.